These 6 T cell receptor beta chains came from one sample sequenced in a study of neurological immune-mediated disorders (dated by TCRdb to about 2019). The library was prepared using 5' RACE. Instrument on record: Illumina HiSeq 2500. TCRdb took the public reads, trimmed them with fastp at Q25, ran MiXCR for clone calling and kept in-frame beta chains. Entries that share a CDR3 protein sequence are merged under the most common genes and DNA. A total of about 58,000 distinct CDR3 sequences appear in this sample, about 3.4% of them only once. The ten largest clonotypes hold roughly 7% of the sample. The sample was PBMCs. The receptors derive from an older woman with multiple sclerosis.

This clonotype was observed many times. V and J are TRBV6-2 or TRBV6-3 and TRBJ1-5; D is ambiguous. The CDR3 covers 14 residues. Germline CDR1 is MNHEY and CDR2 is SVGEGT. Trimming pared 5 bases from V and 4 bases from J, leaving 12 bases between. CDR3 region: CASSTRRPNQPQHF. CDR3 DNA sequence: TGTGCCAGCAGTACACGACGGCCTAATCAGCCCCAGCATTTT.

This clonotype was detected ten times or more. The rearrangement uses TRBV20-1 and TRBJ2-2; 10 bases map to TRBD2. There are 15 residues in the CDR3. CDR1 is DFQATT, CDR2 SNEGSKA, per germline (reference sequence). Trimming at V came to 3 bases and at J to 6 bases, leaving 7 bases not matched to a gene. The CDR3 region is CSASLAGEEAGELFF. CDR3 nucleotides: TGCAGTGCTAGCCTAGCGGGAGAAGAGGCCGGGGAGCTGTTTTTT.

This clonotype was seen at least ten times. The chain combines TRBV4-2 with TRBJ2-7; D is perhaps TRBD1 (5 bases). Germline CDR1 LGHNA, CDR2 YNFKEQ. Trimming cost V 3 bases and J 3 bases, with 12 bases left between them. This CDR3 spans 14 amino acids. The CDR3 DNA sequence: TGTGCCAGCAGCCACCGCTGGGGCCGCTACGAGCAGTACTTC. Translated, it gives CASSHRWGRYEQYF.

This clonotype was seen many times. This chain connects TRBV7-2 to TRBJ2-3, with D uncertain. The CDR3 is 11 amino acids. Germline-derived CDR1 and CDR2 are SGHTA and FQGNSA. V was trimmed by 4 bases and J by 10 bases, leaving 9 bases between them. The CDR3 region has the DNA TGTGCCAGCAGCTCTTTGGTTTCGCAGTATTTT. It codes for CASSSLVSQYF.

At least ten counts were recorded for this clonotype. Written as DNA, the CDR3 is TGCAGTGCCCTCTCGGGACAGGGGCGCCCCTACGAGCAGTACTTC. The encoded protein is CSALSGQGRPYEQYF. The chain carries TRBV20-1 and TRBJ2-7; 10 nucleotides agree with TRBD1. The V gene's germline CDR1 is DFQATT and CDR2 SNEGSKA (reference sequence). V lost 6 bases to trimming and J lost 2 bases; unmatched junction nucleotides: 10. The CDR3 length is 15 residues.

This clonotype has at least ten counts. The chain is built from TRBV25-1 and TRBJ1-4; 11 bases line up with TRBD1. The CDR3 totals 16 residues. V dropped 3 bases and J dropped 8; count of bases not matched to a gene: 8. The germline V gene has CDR1 MGHDK and CDR2 SYGVNS. CDR3 region: CASSDRRTGGVEKLFF. CDR3 DNA sequence: TGTGCCAGCAGTGATAGGAGGACAGGGGGCGTCGAAAAACTGTTTTTT.